The source of this T cell receptor beta chain is a study of response to subunit inactivated influenza vaccine. Each CDR3 protein is one row after TCRdb ran MiXCR on the RT-PCR reads. The sample includes 600,000 to 850,000 distinct CDR3 sequences, 13% to 15% of them seen just once. Germline-derived CDR1 and CDR2 are SQVTM and ANQGSEA. CDR3 size: 13 residues. Trimming shortened V by 4 bases and J by 5 bases, and 14 bases separated the two germline ends. This clonotype was observed at least ten times. V usage is TRBV29-1 and J usage is TRBJ1-1; D is uncertain. The sequenced sample was PBMCs from blood, obtained around two weeks before vaccination. This TCR derives from a man aged 45-65 years who received an inactivated influenza vaccine. CDR3 region: CSVGFRWETEAFF. The CDR3 nucleotides read TGCAGCGTTGGATTTCGGTGGGAAACTGAAGCTTTCTTT.